Following are 9 T cell receptor beta chains from one sample sequenced in a study of T cells in Graves' hyperthyroidism and ophthalmopathy. Researchers amplified the TCR beta CDR3 regions from RNA transcripts. RT-PCR in the first round (using the HTBI primer set) targeted the TCR CDR3. MiXCR, applied by TCRdb to the multiplex PCR reads, yields one record per CDR3 protein. The sample holds under 350,000 distinct CDR3 sequences, about 18% seen once. Sequenced input: blood. The origin of the receptors is a woman aged 55-70 years with Graves' ophthalmopathy.

This clonotype was counted many times. This chain uses TRBV5-1 with TRBJ2-7; the D gene could be TRBD1 or TRBD2 (5 bases each). The CDR3 is made up of 12 amino acids. Looked up from germline, CDR1 is SGHRS and CDR2 is YFSETQ. V was shortened by 4 bases and J by 6 bases, with 11 bases between the two germline ends. This CDR3 reads CASSPTGGEQYF. In DNA form, the CDR3 reads TGCGCCAGCAGCCCCACAGGAGGCGAGCAGTACTTC.

Notes on this clonotype: A much larger clone lies one base from this, so it may be a read error. CDR3: CASSLGAEDNEQFF. The CDR3 DNA reads TGCGCCAGCAGCTTGGGAGCGGAGGACAATGAGCAGTTCTTC. The chain recombines TRBV5-1 with TRBJ2-1; TRBD2 might be the D (5 bases). Germline V CDR1 and CDR2: SGHRS, YFSETQ. V was cut by 0 bases and J by 5 bases, with 9 bases left in between. The length of the CDR3 is 14 residues.

This clonotype was seen ten or more times. The chain carries TRBV29-1 and TRBJ1-2; D possibly corresponds to TRBD1 (5 bases). The V gene lost 4 bases and the J gene lost 8 bases, with 14 bases spanning the gap. The germline CDR1 and CDR2 sequences are SQVTM and ANQGSEA. The CDR3 extends over 12 amino acids. CDR3 coding DNA: TGCAGCGTTGCGCGTCAGGGCTACGGCTACACCTTC. Translation: CSVARQGYGYTF.

The chain is built from TRBV7-2 and TRBJ2-2; TRBD1 matches 9 bases. CDR1 is SGHTA and CDR2 is FQGNSA in the germline V gene. The CDR3 is 15 residues long. Germline trimming cut 5 bases from V and 6 bases from J; bases unmatched to any gene: 7. In nucleotides, the CDR3 is TGTGCCAGCAGCGACCGGGACAGGGTGGCCGGGGAGCTGTTTTTT. This gives the protein CASSDRDRVAGELFF. The full variable domain, its missing parts supplied by reference TRBV7-2 and TRBJ2-2, is GAGVSQSPSNKVTEKGKDVELRCDPISGHTALYWYRQSLGQGLEFLIYFQGNSAPDKSGLPSDRFSAERTGGSVSTLTIQRTQQEDSAVYLCASSDRDRVAGELFFGEGSRLTVL.

This clonotype was detected only a few times. V is TRBV6-1 and J is TRBJ2-7; 11 nucleotides agree with TRBD2. The germline gives CDR1 MNHNS, CDR2 SASEGT. V trimming: 8 bases; J trimming: 6 bases; junction bases outside the gene matches: 21. CDR3 length: 18 amino acids. The CDR3 nucleotides are TGTGCCAGCCGTGGACCAAGGGAACTAGCGGGAGAAGTCGGCGAGCAGTACTTC. Protein product: CASRGPRELAGEVGEQYF.

This clonotype was seen at least ten times. The V and J genes are TRBV11-2 and TRBJ1-1; D ambiguous. Per germline, CDR1 SGHAT and CDR2 FQNNGV. The CDR3 is 14 amino acids. Trimming pared 0 bases from V and 6 bases from J, leaving 11 bases between. The CDR3: CASSLDPGGPEAFF. The CDR3 DNA reads TGTGCCAGCAGCTTAGATCCGGGAGGGCCTGAAGCTTTCTTT.

In its sample, this clonotype was seen many times. The chain employs TRBV20-1 and TRBJ2-1, with TRBD2 identical over 8 bases. The CDR3 loop spans 16 amino acids. Germline CDR1 DFQATT, CDR2 SNEGSKA (reference sequence). V was clipped by 0 bases and J by 7 bases; unmatched bases: 11. Here the CDR3 reads CSARDNRGGLRNEQFF. The CDR3 bases are TGCAGTGCTAGAGATAATCGGGGGGGCCTAAGGAATGAGCAGTTCTTC.

This clonotype has more than one count but fewer than ten. The V and J genes are TRBV20-1 and TRBJ1-2, with D possibly matching TRBD1 (6 bases). Germline V lookup: CDR1 DFQATT, CDR2 SNEGSKA (reference sequence). The CDR3 has 15 residues. V was pared by 5 bases and J by 3 bases, with 19 bases between. In DNA form, the CDR3 reads TGCAGTGCTCGACCCTTACAACAGGGATACTATGGCTACACCTTC. Protein: CSARPLQQGYYGYTF.

This clonotype was seen a handful of times. The gene calls are TRBV7-9 and TRBJ2-4, with 9 bases that match TRBD1. The germline gives CDR1 SEHNR, CDR2 FQNEAQ (reference sequence). This CDR3 contains 16 residues. V dropped 5 bases and J dropped 2; count of bases not matched to a gene: 7. CDR3 amino acids: CASSPNTGGPKNIQYF. The CDR3 DNA sequence: TGTGCCAGCAGCCCTAATACAGGGGGCCCCAAAAACATTCAGTACTTC.